This T cell receptor beta chain was sequenced for a study of T cell changes during pregnancy in multiple sclerosis. The germline gives CDR1 SNHLY, CDR2 FYNNEI. CDR3 size: 14 residues. The V segment lost 7 bases and the J segment 4 bases; nucleotides outside the gene matches: 8. This table comes from immunoSEQ multiplex PCR, and its TCRdb copy is limited to in-frame clones, with some not included. Here the sample spans roughly 75,000 clones, roughly 91% being singletons. The sequence came from a female donor in good health, enrolled as a control in a pregnancy study. This chain links TRBV2 with TRBJ2-3; 7 positions match TRBD2. Sequencing used peripheral blood, obtained after pregnancy. This CDR3 is CASTLRGFADTQYF. CDR3 nucleotides: TGTGCCAGCACGTTGCGGGGGTTCGCAGATACGCAGTATTTT. Supplemented by reference TRBV2 and TRBJ2-3, the full variable domain reads EPEVTQTPSHQVTQMGQEVILRCVPISNHLYFYWYRQILGQKVEFLVSFYNNEISEKSEIFDDQFSVERPDGSNFTLKIRSTKLEDSAMYFCASTLRGFADTQYFGPGTRLTVL.